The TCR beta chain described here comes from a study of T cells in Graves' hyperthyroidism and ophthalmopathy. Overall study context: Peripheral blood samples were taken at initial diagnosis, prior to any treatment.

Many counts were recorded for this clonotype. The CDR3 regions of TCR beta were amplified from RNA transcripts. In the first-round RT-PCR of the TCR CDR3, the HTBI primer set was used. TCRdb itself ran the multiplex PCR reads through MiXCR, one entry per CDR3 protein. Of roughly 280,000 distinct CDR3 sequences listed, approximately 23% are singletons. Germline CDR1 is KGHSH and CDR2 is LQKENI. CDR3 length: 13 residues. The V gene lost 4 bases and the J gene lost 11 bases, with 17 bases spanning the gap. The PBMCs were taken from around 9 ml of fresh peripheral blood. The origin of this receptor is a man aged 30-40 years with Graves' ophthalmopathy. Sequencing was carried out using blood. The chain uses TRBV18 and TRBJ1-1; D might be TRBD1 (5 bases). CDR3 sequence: CASSLDRDGGAFF. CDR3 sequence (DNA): TGTGCCAGCTCACTCGACCGGGACGGCGGGGCTTTCTTT.